The 20 T cell receptor beta chains reported below all come from one sample, sequenced in a study of blood T cell repertoires in COVID-19. The assay was immunoSEQ multiplex PCR, and TCRdb's table has in-frame clones only and misses some. The table has about 28,000 clones, 81% seen once. The sample comprised peripheral blood. Receptor source: a woman in her sixties or seventies with acute or convalescent COVID-19.

CDR3 in DNA: TGTGCCAGCAGCCCCCGGCAGGGCCAGAACACTGAAGCTTTCTTT. Translating it yields CASSPRQGQNTEAFF. V is TRBV7-8 and J is TRBJ1-1, with D perhaps matching TRBD1 (5 bases). This CDR3 is built from 15 residues. The germline V and J ends were trimmed by 5 bases and 1 base, with 14 bases remaining between them. Germline-derived CDR1 and CDR2 are SGHVS and FQNEAQ.

The chain combines TRBV5-1 with TRBJ2-1, with 12 bases identical to TRBD2. The CDR3 runs to 17 residues. Germline V gene lookup returns CDR1 SGHRS and CDR2 YFSETQ. The trim removed 5 bases at V and 0 bases at J, leaving 6 bases unmatched. CDR3 sequence (DNA): TGCGCCAGCAGGACTAGCGGGGGTCAGGGCTCCTACAATGAGCAGTTCTTC. This sequence encodes CASRTSGGQGSYNEQFF.

The V and J genes are TRBV30 and TRBJ1-1; TRBD1 matches 7 bases. Germline values: CDR1 GTSNPN, CDR2 SVGIG (reference sequence). The junction had 3 bases not matched to a gene; V was cut back by 2 bases and J by 0 bases. This CDR3 spans 14 amino acids. The CDR3 loop is CAWSKGGVNTEAFF. In nucleotides, the CDR3 is TGTGCCTGGAGTAAAGGGGGCGTGAACACTGAAGCTTTCTTT.

CDR3 DNA sequence: TGTGCCAGCTCACAATTGGACAGGTACAGCGAGCAGTACTTC. This translates into CASSQLDRYSEQYF. The chain has TRBV18 and TRBJ2-7; 7 nucleotides agree with TRBD1. The germline V gene has CDR1 KGHSH and CDR2 LQKENI. With 4 bases clipped from V and 6 bases from J, the junction kept 9 bases outside the gene matches. The CDR3 runs 14 residues.

This chain links TRBV15 with TRBJ2-7; D not resolved. Germline V gene lookup returns CDR1 LNHNV and CDR2 YYDKDF (reference sequence). V shed 0 bases and J shed 6 bases, with 9 bases lying between them. CDR3 length equals 13 residues. The CDR3 is CATSRDVGREQYF. The CDR3 nucleotides read TGTGCCACCAGCAGAGATGTTGGGCGCGAGCAGTACTTC.

The chain uses TRBV3-1 (or the pseudogene TRBV3-2) and TRBJ2-5; D possibly corresponds to TRBD1 (5 bases). The CDR3 runs to 14 residues. Germline CDR1 reads LGHDT; CDR2 reads YNNKEL (reference sequence). Trimming removed 1 base at V and 0 bases at J, with 6 bases between. CDR3 bases: TGTGCCAGCAGCCAAGGACAGTACCAAGAGACCCAGTACTTC. It is translated as CASSQGQYQETQYF.

This clone was picked up one time. The chain is built from TRBV14 and TRBJ2-1; TRBD2 is a possible D gene (6 bases). This CDR3 spans 16 amino acids. Germline V gene data show CDR1 as SGHDN and CDR2 as FVKESK. Trimming took 4 bases from V and 3 from J, leaving 16 bases between them. The CDR3 reads CASSPTLAGIYNEQFF. The CDR3 DNA sequence: TGTGCCAGCAGCCCGACACTAGCAGGGATCTACAATGAGCAGTTCTTC. Full variable domain (rest looked up from reference TRBV14 and TRBJ2-1): EAGVTQFPSHSVIEKGQTVTLRCDPISGHDNLYWYRRVMGKEIKFLLHFVKESKQDESGMPNNRFLAERTGGTYSTLKVQPAELEDSGVYFCASSPTLAGIYNEQFFGPGTRLTVL.

The chain links TRBV10-2 to TRBJ2-6, with D possibly TRBD2 on 5 matching bases. Germline CDR1 reads WSHSY; CDR2 reads SAAADI. This CDR3 contains 15 residues. V gave up 4 bases and J gave up 2 bases, with 9 bases separating them. The CDR3, as DNA: TGCGCCAGCAGTGCCGGGCGGGCTGGGGCCAACGTCCTGACTTTC. Amino acid sequence: CASSAGRAGANVLTF.

The CDR3 nucleotides read TGTGCCAGCAGACCCCCCCGAGGCAACAATCAGCCCCAGCATTTT. Translated, it gives CASRPPRGNNQPQHF. The chain uses TRBV28 and TRBJ1-5; the D is unclear. Germline loops: CDR1 MDHEN, CDR2 SYDVKM. This CDR3 has 15 residues. Trimming shortened V by 6 bases and J by 3 bases, and 15 bases separated the two germline ends.

This rearrangement joins TRBV25-1 to TRBJ1-3; no clear D. The germline V gene has CDR1 MGHDK and CDR2 SYGVNS. The CDR3 spans 14 residues. Between the trimmed V and J ends, which lost 4 bases and 1 base, there was a span of 8 bases. CDR3 region: CASSVAGSGNTIYF. DNA for the CDR3: TGTGCCAGCAGTGTGGCAGGATCTGGAAACACCATATATTTT.

V usage is TRBV6-5 and J usage is TRBJ1-2, with 8 nucleotides matching TRBD1. Trimming removed 6 bases from V and 4 bases from J; junction bases left unmatched: 4. Germline CDR1 MNHEY, CDR2 SVGAGI. The CDR3 extends over 13 amino acids. The CDR3 DNA sequence: TGTGCCAGCAGCCTCGACAGGGGCTATGGCTACACCTTC. As protein: CASSLDRGYGYTF.

This sequence joins TRBV18 and TRBJ2-5; TRBD1 matches 11 bases. The CDR3 extends over 17 amino acids. V lost 6 bases to trimming and J lost 3 bases; unmatched junction nucleotides: 12. Germline V gene sequence: CDR1 KGHSH, CDR2 LQKENI. Here the CDR3 reads CASSQNAGTGGKETQYF. CDR3 sequence (DNA): TGTGCCAGCTCGCAGAACGCCGGGACAGGGGGTAAAGAGACCCAGTACTTC.

This chain joins TRBV29-1 and TRBJ2-7; 12 positions match TRBD1. The trim removed 3 bases at V and 6 bases at J, leaving 12 bases unmatched. The CDR3 covers 16 residues. Germline-derived CDR1 and CDR2 are SQVTM and ANQGSEA. CDR3 nucleotide sequence: TGCAGCGTTGAGCCCTACCCGGGACAGGGGGCTAGCGAGCAGTACTTC. As protein: CSVEPYPGQGASEQYF.

The chain carries TRBV6-5 and TRBJ1-2; TRBD1 aligns across 9 bases. In germline, CDR1 is MNHEY, CDR2 SVGAGI. J was trimmed by 8 bases and V by 5 bases; bases with no gene match: 12. This CDR3 has 15 amino acids. CDR3 nucleotide sequence: TGTGCCAGCAGTCATGTTAGGACAGGGGCGAACGGCTACACCTTC. Protein product: CASSHVRTGANGYTF.

The chain uses TRBV10-3 and TRBJ2-3, with 11 bases fitting TRBD2. The CDR3 consists of 14 residues. Looked up from germline, CDR1 is ENHRY and CDR2 is SYGVKD. J lost 6 bases, V lost 5 bases, and 4 bases had no gene match. The CDR3 sequence is CAISSPSGGDTQYF. For the CDR3, the DNA is TGTGCCATCAGTTCCCCTAGCGGGGGGGATACGCAGTATTTT.

The genes are TRBV27 and TRBJ1-2; TRBD1 matches 8 bases. CDR3 length equals 15 residues. J was trimmed by 4 bases and V by 6 bases; bases with no gene match: 10. The germline CDR1 and CDR2 sequences are MNHEY and SMNVEV (reference sequence). CDR3 nucleotides: TGTGCCAGCAGACCCTTAGGACAGGGACCCTATGGCTACACCTTC. Protein: CASRPLGQGPYGYTF.

This chain connects TRBV11-1 to TRBJ1-2, with D hard to call. V was pared by 4 bases and J by 1 base, with 13 bases between. Germline-derived CDR1 and CDR2 are SGHAT and FQDESV (reference sequence). The CDR3 is made up of 15 amino acids. This CDR3 reads CASSSSVGDNYGYTF. As DNA, the CDR3 is TGTGCCAGCAGCTCGAGTGTCGGGGATAACTATGGCTACACCTTC. Full variable domain (rest looked up from reference TRBV11-1 and TRBJ1-2): EAEVAQSPRYKITEKSQAVAFWCDPISGHATLYWYRQILGQGPELLVQFQDESVVDDSQLPKDRFSAERLKGVDSTLKIQPAELGDSAMYLCASSSSVGDNYGYTFGSGTRLTVV.

This clone has a handful of counts. The chain employs TRBV2 and TRBJ1-1; TRBD1 matches at 7 bases. The CDR3 contains 14 residues. V shed 6 bases, J shed 1 base, and the junction held 5 bases outside the gene matches. CDR1 is SNHLY, CDR2 FYNNEI, per germline. For the CDR3, the DNA is TGTGCCAGCAGCGAATACAGGGGGAACACTGAAGCTTTCTTT. Translating gives CASSEYRGNTEAFF.

This chain joins TRBV6-5 and TRBJ1-4; 7 bases fit TRBD1. Germline V gives CDR1 MNHEY, CDR2 SVGAGI. With 6 bases clipped from V and 4 bases from J, the junction kept 5 bases outside the gene matches. The CDR3 has 14 amino acids. This chain's CDR3 is CASRGTVFNEKLFF. The DNA of the CDR3 is TGTGCCAGCAGGGGGACAGTATTTAATGAAAAACTGTTTTTT.

A remark on this clone: At one boundary the junction diverges from the germline segment, which might be a read error. The chain couples TRBV7-6 to TRBJ2-7; 10 nucleotides line up with TRBD2. This CDR3 has 16 residues. CDR1 SGHVS and CDR2 FNYEAQ come from the germline V gene. The CDR3 reads CASTLGPSGGSYEQYF. The CDR3 DNA reads as TGTGCCAGCACCTTAGGGCCTAGCGGGGGCTCCTACGAGCAGTACTTC.